The 17 T cell receptor beta chains below were found in one sample sequenced in a study of spatial heterogeneity in lung cancer. TCRdb analysed the 5' RACE reads with MiXCR anew, one entry per CDR3 protein. The table lists 13,000 or so distinct CDR3 sequences, approximately 5.5% of them singletons. These receptors are not linked to any known antigen. Findings and limits, study-wide: Counts of expanded alpha and beta TCRs within tumors tracked the tumor nonsynonymous mutation count.

Stated time point: sample taken at primary tumor resection. This material consisted of lung tumor tissue, taken at surgery. These receptors all stem from a male donor with early-stage non-small cell lung cancer.

Many counts were recorded for this clonotype. The chain carries TRBV30 and TRBJ1-1; D is undetermined. Germline-derived CDR1 and CDR2 are GTSNPN and SVGIG (reference sequence). Trimming left V 1 base short and J 0 bases short, with 6 bases between. CDR3 length: 13 residues. This CDR3 reads CAWSAKMNTEAFF. The DNA for the CDR3 is TGTGCCTGGAGTGCGAAGATGAACACTGAAGCTTTCTTT.

At least ten counts were recorded for this clonotype. The chain is built from TRBV28 and TRBJ2-3, with 10 bases that match TRBD2. This CDR3 region has 18 residues. In germline, CDR1 is MDHEN, CDR2 SYDVKM. V shed 4 bases, J shed 5 bases, and the junction held 15 bases outside the gene matches. CDR3 nucleotides: TGTGCCAGCAGTTCAGTTCGCCCCGAGCGGGGGGGCCAAGATACGCAGTATTTT. This codes for CASSSVRPERGGQDTQYF.

This clonotype was seen repeatedly, ten times or more. V and J are TRBV27 and TRBJ2-7; D is undetermined. This CDR3 is 11 amino acids long. Germline V gene sequence: CDR1 MNHEY, CDR2 SMNVEV (reference sequence). V gave up 3 bases and J gave up 7 bases, with 7 bases separating them. CDR3 residues: CASSFYGEQYF. The DNA for the CDR3 is TGTGCCAGCAGTTTTTACGGGGAGCAGTACTTC.

This clonotype was recorded a few times. This chain connects TRBV11-2 to TRBJ2-1; D gene ambiguous. The CDR3 has 13 amino acids. Trimming pared 1 base from V and 6 bases from J, leaving 7 bases between. The V gene's germline CDR1 is SGHAT and CDR2 FQNNGV. The CDR3 nucleotides read TGTGCCAGCAGCTTAGGAAAGAGCAATGAGCAGTTCTTC. This sequence encodes CASSLGKSNEQFF.

There are many counts of this clonotype. The chain couples TRBV6-2 or TRBV6-3 to TRBJ2-3, with 9 bases lining up with TRBD2. This CDR3 has 13 residues. Losses at the gene ends were 0 bases for V and 11 bases for J; bases not matched to a gene: 3. The germline V gene has CDR1 MNHEY and CDR2 SVGEGT. The chain's CDR3 is CASSYSGLARQYF. Here the CDR3 DNA reads TGTGCCAGCAGTTACTCTGGACTAGCGAGGCAGTATTTT.

Comment on this clonotype: A much larger clone lies one base from this, so it may be a read error. In DNA form, the CDR3 reads TGTGCCAGCACCCACCAAAACCCACAGGGAAACGATCAGCCCCAGCATTTT. Translation: CASTHQNPQGNDQPQHF. V and J are TRBV16 and TRBJ1-5; a weak D match, TRBD1 (6 bases). Trimming cost V 7 bases and J 5 bases, with 24 bases left between them. CDR3 length: 17 amino acids. CDR1 is KGHSY and CDR2 is FQNENV in the germline V gene.

This clonotype was observed at least ten times. The chain employs TRBV5-1 and TRBJ2-3; TRBD1 matches 10 bases. Germline trimming cut 4 bases from V and 9 bases from J; bases unmatched to any gene: 2. The V gene's germline CDR1 is SGHRS and CDR2 YFSETQ. The CDR3 covers 12 residues. For the CDR3, the DNA is TGCGCCAGCAGCGAGGACAGGGGGACGCAGTATTTT. It specifies CASSEDRGTQYF.

By share, this clonotype counts as medium-sized. The gene calls are TRBV6-2 or TRBV6-3 and TRBJ2-1; 11 bases line up with TRBD1. Germline assignment: CDR1 MNHEY and CDR2 SVGEGT. Trimming at V came to 0 bases and at J to 10 bases, leaving 5 bases not matched to a gene. The CDR3 sequence is 15 residues long. The CDR3 coding sequence is TGTGCCAGCAGTTACTCTGGGACAGGGGGTGGCGAGCAGTTCTTC. Protein: CASSYSGTGGGEQFF.

This clonotype was detected only a few times. The J gene is TRBJ2-3, the V gene TRBV5-1; 7 bases map to TRBD1. The CDR3 consists of 16 residues. With 4 bases clipped from V and 0 bases from J, the junction kept 8 bases outside the gene matches. Germline lookup yields CDR1 SGHRS and CDR2 YFSETQ. The CDR3 region has the DNA TGCGCCAGCAGCACGGGGACAGACACAAGCACAGATACGCAGTATTTT. Protein sequence: CASSTGTDTSTDTQYF.

By sample share, this clonotype is medium-sized (0.01 to 0.1%). The chain's CDR3 is CSARDQGAGDTQYF. As DNA, the CDR3 is TGCAGTGCTAGAGATCAGGGGGCGGGAGATACGCAGTATTTT. V and J are TRBV20-1 and TRBJ2-3, with 8 positions matching TRBD1. Germline V gene sequence: CDR1 DFQATT, CDR2 SNEGSKA (reference sequence). The CDR3 runs 14 residues. With 0 bases clipped from V and 5 bases from J, the junction kept 4 bases outside the gene matches.

This clonotype was detected a few times. The rearrangement joins TRBV4-3 to TRBJ1-5, with 7 bases matching TRBD1. V lost 3 bases to trimming and J lost 5 bases; unmatched junction nucleotides: 4. The germline V gene encodes CDR1 LGHNA and CDR2 YSLEER. The CDR3 sequence is 14 residues long. DNA of the CDR3: TGCGCCAGCAGCCAGAATACAGGGGATCAGCCCCAGCATTTT. Translation gives CASSQNTGDQPQHF.

The chain has TRBV7-2 and TRBJ2-7; D may correspond to TRBD1 or TRBD2 (5 bases each). Germline V gene sequence: CDR1 SGHTA, CDR2 FQGNSA. Deletions cut 7 bases from V and 4 bases from J, with 23 bases between. The CDR3 is made up of 16 amino acids. In nucleotides, the CDR3 is TGTGCCAGCAACTCCCTTGGTCCAGGGACCCCTTACGAGCAGTACTTC. Translated, it gives CASNSLGPGTPYEQYF.

This clonotype was detected ten times or more. J is TRBJ2-3 and V is TRBV7-2; 12 positions agree with TRBD2. CDR1 SGHTA and CDR2 FQGNSA come from the germline V gene. With 5 bases clipped from V and 4 bases from J, the junction kept 7 bases outside the gene matches. The CDR3 is 16 residues long. The CDR3 region is CASSPTLAGGSDTQYF. The DNA of the CDR3 is TGTGCCAGCAGCCCAACCCTAGCGGGGGGGTCAGATACGCAGTATTTT.

In this sample, this clonotype turned up many times. The chain combines TRBV20-1 with TRBJ1-5; D gene unclear. CDR1 is DFQATT and CDR2 is SNEGSKA in the germline V gene (reference sequence). This CDR3 has 16 amino acids. Deletions cut 1 base from V and 0 bases from J, with 13 bases between. This CDR3 reads CSARGNTGYSNQPQHF. As DNA, the CDR3 is TGCAGTGCTAGAGGCAATACCGGCTATAGCAATCAGCCCCAGCATTTT.

This clonotype occurred once. This chain connects TRBV29-1 to TRBJ2-1, with 8 bases lining up with TRBD1. Germline V CDR1 and CDR2: SQVTM, ANQGSEA. V trimming: 4 bases; J trimming: 8 bases; junction bases outside the gene matches: 4. The CDR3 contains 12 residues. The CDR3 region has the DNA TGCAGCGTTGGTAACAGGGGGGATGAGCAGTTCTTC. The encoded protein is CSVGNRGDEQFF.

This clonotype was observed at least ten times. The gene calls are TRBV3-1 and TRBJ1-5; the D is unclear. This CDR3 contains 13 residues. V shed 1 base and J shed 2 bases, with 3 bases lying between them. CDR1 and CDR2 from the germline V gene are LGHDT and YNNKEL (reference sequence). CDR3 protein: CASSQVGNQPQHF. The CDR3 DNA reads TGTGCCAGCAGCCAAGTCGGCAATCAGCCCCAGCATTTT.

This clonotype was counted many times. The CDR3 bases are TGTGCCAGCAGTCTACCCGGGACAGATAATTCACCCCTCCACTTT. Its translation: CASSLPGTDNSPLHF. V and J are TRBV28 and TRBJ1-6; TRBD1 matches at 7 bases. In germline, CDR1 is MDHEN, CDR2 SYDVKM. The CDR3 is made up of 15 amino acids. V dropped 5 bases and J dropped 5; count of bases not matched to a gene: 6.